This T cell receptor beta chain emerged from a study of cytomegalovirus exposure and HLA in healthy donors (dated by TCRdb to the late 2010s). With regard to the full study: An earlier analysis of roughly 630 of the donors reported approximately 300 Gb of sequence data and 100 million to 140 million unique TCR beta sequences from around 200 million T cells. Roughly 300 gigabases of sequencing data and around 87 million unique TCR sequences were included in an early release covering about 600 HLA-typed donors. Of the 350 to 450 genotyped donors, 75% to 85% were placed in the genetic ancestry cluster associated with self-reported Caucasian donors. The aim of the study was to test whether cataloging public T cell receptors could identify signatures of past pathogen exposure. The T cell repertoires of under 700 subjects were profiled by immunosequencing and related to cytomegalovirus serostatus. Along with the roughly 670-subject first cohort, a separate validation cohort of over a hundred different subjects was used. To predict cytomegalovirus infection status, the study brought together high-throughput TCR immunosequencing, statistical association of individual TCRs with disease status, and machine learning. A later analysis re-analyzed previously published TCR beta repertoires from hundreds of donors and added high-resolution HLA genotyping to study TCR occurrence patterns. In the later analysis, no new phenotypic data were used to find candidate immune exposures; instead, reliance was placed on TCR beta sequences and their occurrence across donors. To decide whether each TCR beta V gene segment behaved as functional or pseudogenic, an earlier analysis of some 600 of the donors relied on high-throughput TCR beta sequencing. Alongside the repertoire data, information on donor age, sex, ethnicity and CMV serostatus was compiled. A later genetic analysis used genome-wide SNP genotypes for about 60% of the roughly 700 donors, treating that subset as a discovery cohort. Every repertoire in the discovery cohort had been generated on one and the same sequencing platform. HLA typing included class I and class II loci at four-digit resolution. Typing coverage differed by locus: A, B, C, DRB1 and DQB1 were typed in about 629-640 donors, DQA1 in 522, DPA1 in 606, and DPB1 in roughly 450. Because of strong linkage in the cohort, roughly five DR-DQ haplotypes were treated as single units for association and clustering. Across around 400 genotyped donors of the cohort, an average of approximately 200,000 unique TCR beta nucleotide sequences per donor were sequenced, and 15% to 20% of those sequences were non-productive.

The paper's findings and limits, for the study overall: Linkage disequilibrium might explain the correlated functional status among segregating V segments, but an unknown experimental factor could not be excluded. The study listed 150 to 200 TCR beta chains as associated with cytomegalovirus. CMV serostatus was the only immune exposure information available for the cohort. A further reported finding was that TCR beta sequences accurately predicted the HLA-A and HLA-B alleles for most subjects in the first cohort. The presence/absence analyses assumed that sequencing depth was roughly uniform across donors, and that assumption may not be true. Cytomegalovirus status was reported to be diagnosed by the classifier with high specificity and sensitivity in both the original and validation cohorts. Some IMGT-functional V segments, including TRBV6-2 and TRBV6-3, could not be distinguished by the 87-base-pair reads and were therefore excluded. Three of the identified cytomegalovirus-associated TCR beta chains were confirmed in vitro to be specific for cytomegalovirus antigens. According to a later analysis, parvovirus B19, influenza, CMV and Epstein-Barr virus appeared linked to several top co-occurrence clusters. In a later analysis, the rate of TCR association differed among HLA loci, with DRB1 alleles having the most associated TCRs and HLA-C alleles having the fewest. Most TCR sequences were seen in very few donors, while some public TCRs were found in many individuals. Specific HLA alleles were associated with about 17,000 TCR beta sequences at a false discovery rate of 0.05 in a later analysis. In an earlier analysis of about 600 of the donors, most TCR beta V segments appeared in productive rearrangements about 90% or about 30% of the time, broadly matching IMGT annotations. According to a later genetic analysis, donors in an Asian-associated ancestry cluster had fewer N-insertions in productive TCRs than the approximately 710-donor mean. V-gene and J-gene trimming of TCR beta chains was associated with a missense DCLRE1C variant in a later genetic analysis, and the association was replicated in an independent cohort. Because counts were too low, seventeen rarely observed V segments, including chromosome 9 orphons, were excluded from the earlier analysis of fewer than 650 of the donors. The authors suggested that the approach could potentially be extended to other disease states and immunological phenotypes. According to a later analysis, most CMV-associated TCR beta chains appeared to be HLA-restricted, and the HLA associations seemed to be driven largely by CMV exposure. When HLA alleles, especially DR and DQ, strongly co-occurred, attributing TCR associations to individual alleles was difficult. The sequencing pipeline was judged likely to have produced a cluster of highly shared sequence variants as a technical artifact. This cohort had only TCR beta chains sequenced, and the lack of alpha or paired-chain data limited which features could be detected. A later analysis found that HLA-associated TCR beta chains were more clonally expanded and had lower generation probabilities than equally common non-associated chains. Because some donors lacked HLA typing at each locus, the association tests relied only on the typed subset.

From the cysteine through the phenylalanine, the CDR3 covers 15 amino acids. The CDR3 DNA has 45 bases and is translated from base 1. The germline V gene (reference sequence) gives CDR1 as LNHDA and CDR2 as SQIVND. V loses 4 bases, J loses 5 bases, and the germline ends lie 17 bases apart. Library generation was performed with the immunoSEQ multiplex PCR assay. For the multiplex PCR, a mixture combining 60 forward primers for TCR Vbeta segments and 13 reverse primers for TCR Jbeta segments was used. The CDR3 region of rearranged TCR beta genes was amplified from genomic DNA with a multiplex PCR assay. On the Illumina HiSeq System, the amplified TCR beta libraries were sequenced as 87-base-pair reads. The authors' analysis ran thus. In a later analysis, around 80 million unique TCR beta chains were counted across the 666 repertoires, and roughly 11 million of these chains were shared by at least two donors. Raw reads were error-corrected and collapsed into unique sequences by a nearest-neighbor algorithm in which closely related sequences were merged to remove PCR and sequencing errors. To assign V, D and J gene segments, CDR3 sequences were aligned to IMGT reference sequences. For a sequence to be retained, a match of at least six nucleotides to both a V gene segment and a J gene segment was required. A rearrangement was called productive if the CDR3 had no stop codons and remained in frame with V and J, and every other rearrangement was called non-productive. Following IMGT convention, CDR3 was defined as the stretch from the second conserved V-encoded cysteine to the conserved J-encoded phenylalanine. The earlier analysis of about 620 of the donors excluded sequences that lacked an unambiguous match to a single V gene segment. In an earlier analysis of several hundred of the donors, V segments were called functional above 56.7% productive rearrangements and were called segregating when the between-donor standard deviation exceeded 5%. A statistical classification framework was developed to diagnose cytomegalovirus status using the catalog of TCR beta chain sequences. In a later analysis, TCR nucleotide sequences were compared against IMGT/GENE-DB human TR gene sequences so that V and J genes could be assigned. A later analysis assigned CDR3 sequences and most-parsimonious VDJ recombination scenarios with the TCRdist pipeline. A later analysis defined each TCR beta chain by its CDR3 amino acid sequence plus V-gene family, and excluded reads lacking a unique V-gene family. As a way to deal with suspected cross-contamination and a sequencing artifact, a later analysis dropped hundreds of nucleotide sequences that were highly shared and had low generation probability. In a later analysis, a clonal expansion index was calculated for each public chain from normalized within-repertoire ranks of inferred template counts. A later analysis computed generation probabilities with a VDJ recombination model fitted to out-of-frame rearrangements, and checked the results against IGoR. Hypergeometric tests were used in a later analysis to score TCR-TCR, TCR-HLA and TCR-CMV co-occurrence, with a repertoire-size bias correction applied to the TCR pairs. To estimate false discovery rates, a later analysis permuted the HLA or CMV assignments 20 times. In a later analysis, co-occurring TCRs were grouped using DBSCAN, and TCRdist sequence similarity was added for clustering within HLA-allele-positive subsets. Repertoires with fewer than 30,000 or more than 120,000 public chains, plus five repertoires with anomalous nucleotide sharing, were excluded from co-occurrence clustering. Held by TCRdb, this immuneACCESS table contains in-frame sequences only and omits some clones. Under half of the omission traces to an unresolved V gene where checked; the cause of the rest is unknown. The D gene and trimming were derived from the DNA, and the V and J assignments and clone size from that table. In all, the sample holds some 150,000 clones, and roughly 10% of those were seen once. The ten top clones hold 1.8% of the sample.

As regards this clone: The specificity of this receptor is unknown. No much larger clone is present one base from it, and per-base qualities are unavailable.

The cohort was made up of about 610 healthy bone marrow donors. At the time of sampling, every cohort member was nominally healthy, though immune exposures that went unrecorded were likely present. The donor was CMV seronegative and was included in the group of a few hundred seronegative cohort members. A peripheral blood sample was collected from each donor, and TCR beta sequencing was performed on peripheral blood mononuclear cells. The Qiagen DNeasy Blood Extraction Kit was used to extract genomic DNA from the blood cell samples. Rearrangement joined TRBV19 to TRBJ2-5, with the D gene not confidently named. The sequencing sample was made of PBMCs. The TCR comes from a man aged 45-65 years in good health and CMV-seronegative. DNA sequence: TGTGCCAGTAGTACCACCGGTGGCCTGGGCGAGACCCAGTACTTC. This codes for CASSTTGGLGETQYF.